The 17 T cell receptor beta chains below all came from one sample that was sequenced in a study of blood T cell repertoires in COVID-19. The repertoire was sequenced with immunoSEQ multiplex PCR; TCRdb's copy has only in-frame clones and lacks some. The data contain around 170,000 clones, roughly 83% of them singletons. Sequences were obtained from peripheral blood. These TCRs come from a human donor in a cohort sampled during active COVID-19.

The chain joins TRBV5-8 to TRBJ2-1; 7 bases align to TRBD1. The V gene's germline CDR1 is SGHTS and CDR2 YDEGEE. V lost 1 base, J lost 4 bases, and 2 bases stayed unmatched. The CDR3 sequence is 14 residues long. The CDR3 DNA sequence: TGTGCCAGCAGCTTGACAGGGGAGTACAATGAGCAGTTCTTC. Protein: CASSLTGEYNEQFF.

This clone was seen a single time. The rearrangement joins TRBV7-3 to TRBJ2-3; a possible D gene is TRBD2 (6 bases). CDR1 and CDR2 from the germline V gene are SGHTA and FQGTGA. V gave up 6 bases and J gave up 4 bases, with 20 bases separating them. CDR3 length equals 16 residues. In DNA, the CDR3 is TGTGCCAGCAGTCCCTCCCCGGCGGGACTCGCAGATACGCAGTATTTT. Translation: CASSPSPAGLADTQYF.

The V and J genes are TRBV7-3 and TRBJ2-1; TRBD2 might be the D (5 bases). The CDR3 length is 17 residues. Trimming took 3 bases from V and 0 from J, leaving 15 bases between them. Germline V gives CDR1 SGHTA, CDR2 FQGTGA. The CDR3 protein is CASSFRLTLSSYNEQFF. DNA of the CDR3: TGTGCCAGCAGCTTCCGACTAACCCTGAGCTCCTACAATGAGCAGTTCTTC.

Points on this clone: An end of the junction does not agree with germline; a read error may underlie this. This chain connects TRBV7-7 to TRBJ2-7; possibly TRBD2 for D (5 bases). The CDR3 spans 15 residues. Looked up from germline, CDR1 is SSHAT and CDR2 is FNYEAQ (reference sequence). In DNA form, the CDR3 reads TGTGCTAGCAGCTTAGCACTAGGGCCGGCGTACGAGCAGTACTTC. Its protein product is CASSLALGPAYEQYF.

This clone was counted once. V and J are TRBV19 and TRBJ2-3, with TRBD1 identical over 7 bases. With V trimmed by 6 bases and J by 0 bases, 9 bases remained unmatched. This CDR3 contains 16 residues. In germline, CDR1 is LNHDA, CDR2 SQIVND (reference sequence). The CDR3 loop reads CASSGLDRASTDTQYF. In DNA, the CDR3 is TGTGCCAGTAGCGGGCTCGACAGGGCAAGCACAGATACGCAGTATTTT.

The rearrangement uses TRBV23-1 and TRBJ1-2; D gene ambiguous. TRBV23-1 is placed among ORFs of uncertain function. Deletions cut 3 bases from V and 2 bases from J, with 10 bases between. CDR3 length: 14 residues. The CDR3 loop reads CASSQEKRNYGYTF. The CDR3 DNA reads as TGCGCCAGCAGTCAGGAGAAGAGAAACTATGGCTACACCTTC.

The chain joins TRBV2 to TRBJ1-2, with D maybe TRBD1 (5 bases). Germline CDR1 is SNHLY and CDR2 is FYNNEI. This CDR3 is built from 14 residues. Trimming shortened V by 6 bases and J by 6 bases, and 17 bases separated the two germline ends. The CDR3 DNA sequence: TGTGCCAGCAGCCCCAGGGAAGGTTCTCATGGCTACACCTTC. This translates into CASSPREGSHGYTF.

The chain recombines TRBV30 with TRBJ2-7; D call uncertain. Per the germline V gene, CDR1 is GTSNPN and CDR2 is SVGIG (reference sequence). V lost 1 base, J lost 5 bases, and 15 bases lay in between. This CDR3 is 14 amino acids long. The CDR3 reads CAWSGYSGFHEQYF. The CDR3 DNA reads TGTGCCTGGAGTGGATACAGTGGGTTCCACGAGCAGTACTTC.

This chain links TRBV6-5 with TRBJ2-7; 14 bases are shared with TRBD2. The CDR3 loop spans 15 amino acids. Per germline, CDR1 MNHEY and CDR2 SVGAGI. Trimming removed 8 bases from V and 4 bases from J; junction bases left unmatched: 7. The CDR3 DNA reads TGTGCCAGCGGAGCTGGGACTAGCGGGGGATACGAGCAGTACTTC. Protein product: CASGAGTSGGYEQYF.

The count of this clone is one. V gene TRBV3-1 (or the pseudogene TRBV3-2) combines with J gene TRBJ1-2, with TRBD1 matching 8 bases. Germline V gives CDR1 LGHDT, CDR2 YNNKEL (reference sequence). There are 15 residues in the CDR3. J gave up 3 bases and V 0 bases, and 3 bases lay outside the gene matches. The CDR3 sequence is CASSQDPRGHYGYTF. The DNA of the CDR3 is TGTGCCAGCAGCCAAGACCCCAGGGGGCACTATGGCTACACCTTC.

The chain combines TRBV6-5 with TRBJ1-1; 8 bases line up with TRBD1. Germline V gene sequence: CDR1 MNHEY, CDR2 SVGAGI. The ends lost 5 bases at V and 4 bases at J; junction bases unmatched: 6. The CDR3 is 14 amino acids. DNA of the CDR3: TGTGCCAGCAGTCCTAGGACAGGGAGCACTGAAGCTTTCTTT. This translates into CASSPRTGSTEAFF.

The V gene is TRBV10-3, the J gene TRBJ1-2, with TRBD1 matching 7 bases. V trimming: 11 bases; J trimming: 0 bases; junction bases outside the gene matches: 6. Germline CDR1 ENHRY, CDR2 SYGVKD. The CDR3 runs 13 residues. CDR3 region: CAARDSTNYGYTF. CDR3 sequence (DNA): TGTGCCGCCCGGGACAGCACTAACTATGGCTACACCTTC.

The genes are TRBV6-5 and TRBJ1-4; TRBD1 agrees at 9 bases. CDR3 length: 15 amino acids. Germline loops: CDR1 MNHEY, CDR2 SVGAGI. Unmatched junction bases numbered 9, after V lost 5 bases and J lost 8 bases. The CDR3 DNA follows: TGTGCCAGCAGTCGAGGGGACAGGGTTAGAGAAAAACTGTTTTTT. This sequence encodes CASSRGDRVREKLFF.

This clone was observed a handful of times. The chain couples TRBV5-6 to TRBJ1-6; 10 positions match TRBD1. V was clipped by 4 bases and J by 10 bases; unmatched bases: 8. The CDR3 runs to 15 residues. Germline V gene sequence: CDR1 SGHDT, CDR2 YYEEEE. The CDR3 loop reads CASSPGQGGRSPLHF. Written as DNA, the CDR3 is TGTGCCAGCAGCCCAGGACAGGGGGGTAGGTCACCCCTCCACTTT.

The rearrangement joins TRBV12-5 to TRBJ2-1; 11 nucleotides line up with TRBD1. V dropped 0 bases and J dropped 3; count of bases not matched to a gene: 10. This CDR3 has 19 residues. CDR1 and CDR2 from the germline V gene are LGHNT and FRNRAP. CDR3: CASGLVTWGQGVNYNEQFF. Written as DNA, the CDR3 is TGTGCTAGTGGTTTGGTAACGTGGGGACAGGGGGTAAACTACAATGAGCAGTTCTTC.

A word on this clone: At the DNA level, this CDR3 is encoded by other sequences in the same sample as well. The chain combines TRBV6-1 with TRBJ1-1, with a possible D match to TRBD1 (5 bases). The CDR3 runs 13 residues. Trimming cost V 1 base and J 5 bases, with 8 bases left between them. Germline CDR1 is MNHNS and CDR2 is SASEGT. CDR3 region: CASSEGRGTEAFF. CDR3 coding DNA: TGTGCCAGCAGTGAAGGGCGGGGGACTGAAGCTTTCTTT.

V usage is TRBV6-5 and J usage is TRBJ2-7; TRBD2 is a possible D gene (7 bases). Germline V CDR1 and CDR2: MNHEY, SVGAGI. V was trimmed by 0 bases and J by 0 bases, leaving 12 bases between them. The CDR3 runs 16 residues. CDR3 DNA: TGTGCCAGCAGTTACTCGACAGGCGGGAGCTCCTACGAGCAGTACTTC. This encodes CASSYSTGGSSYEQYF.